This TCR beta chain was recorded in a study of blood T cell repertoires in COVID-19. Across the study: T cells, B-cell-depleted T cells, or PBMCs provided the cDNA or gDNA that served as material.

TCRdb keeps only in-frame clones here, not all; method: immunoSEQ multiplex PCR. This sample has roughly 130,000 clones, with more than 70% found just once. The CDR3 extends over 19 amino acids. Germline CDR1 reads SGHVS; CDR2 reads FQNEAQ. Trimming took 2 bases from V and 0 from J; bases not matched to a gene: 10. In assigning cohorts, the study relied on participant-reported clinical history. This sequence originates from a middle-aged man with acute COVID-19. This chain connects TRBV7-8 to TRBJ2-3; 11 bases map to TRBD2. Sequences were obtained from PBMCs or T cells enriched from blood (not recorded which). CDR3 in amino acids: CASSLRALAGGRSTDTQYF. The CDR3 DNA reads as TGTGCCAGCAGCTTAAGGGCGCTAGCGGGGGGCCGTAGCACAGATACGCAGTATTTT.